This is a list of T cell receptor beta chains from one sample in a study of T cell repertoires in cytomegalovirus infection. TCRdb fed the reads into MiXCR, producing one record per CDR3 protein. The table lists roughly 340,000 distinct CDR3 sequences, roughly 29% of them singletons. Antigens for these TCRs are unknown. The sample was cultured PBMCs, taken from culture after CMV antigen stimulation. The receptor source for this set is a human donor in good health (CMV status not recorded). Some clones in this sample may be carry-over from other donors' samples. Each CDR3 is given with its conserved first and last residue. The order of the fields is V gene, clone size, J gene, D gene, CDR3 protein, CDR3 DNA. The D gene is left open where the match is weak. Some rows have no size entry. The others give once, few or many, or a class for an expanded clone.

TRBV7-2	many	TRBJ1-2	.	CASSLGQGEDGYTF	TGTGCCAGCAGCTTAGGGCAGGGCGAGGATGGCTACACCTTC
TRBV6-5	few	TRBJ2-3	.	CASRSWRGPSTDTQYF	TGTGCCAGCAGGTCTTGGAGGGGGCCCAGCACAGATACGCAGTATTTT
TRBV10-3	few	TRBJ2-1	TRBD2	CAISEWAGESYNEQFF	TGTGCCATCAGTGAGTGGGCGGGGGAATCCTACAATGAGCAGTTCTTC
TRBV9	few	TRBJ1-1	.	CASSAEDRFIEAFF	TGTGCCAGCAGCGCGGAGGACAGATTCATTGAAGCTTTCTTT
TRBV7-9	few	TRBJ1-4	TRBD1	CASSLADRGRNEKLFF	TGTGCCAGCAGCTTAGCGGACAGGGGGCGGAATGAAAAACTGTTTTTT
TRBV7-2	many	TRBJ1-5	TRBD1	CASSPDGQGGQPQHF	TGTGCCAGCAGCCCGGACGGACAGGGTGGTCAGCCCCAGCATTTT
TRBV10-3	few	TRBJ1-1	.	CAIRVDSGGTEAFF	TGTGCCATCAGGGTAGACAGTGGAGGGACTGAAGCTTTCTTT
TRBV24-1	.	TRBJ1-1	TRBD1	CATSAGQGATEAFF	TGTGCCACCAGTGCTGGACAGGGGGCGACTGAAGCTTTCTTT
TRBV30	.	TRBJ2-1	.	CAWSGRRPRTSYNEQFF	TGTGCCTGGAGTGGCCGGCGTCCAAGGACCTCCTACAATGAGCAGTTCTTC
TRBV12-3/TRBV12-4	.	TRBJ2-3	TRBD2	CASSSGTSVDTQYF	TGTGCCAGCAGTTCCGGGACTAGCGTAGATACGCAGTATTTT
TRBV7-8	many	TRBJ1-4	TRBD1	CASTPFEGAVANEKLFF	TGTGCCAGCACTCCTTTCGAGGGGGCGGTGGCTAATGAAAAACTGTTTTTT
TRBV14	.	TRBJ2-1	.	CASRPRTRQRYNEQFF	TGTGCCAGCAGACCCCGGACCCGTCAGCGATACAATGAGCAGTTCTTC
TRBV7-2	many	TRBJ1-5	TRBD1	CASSLRAGGSNQPQHF	TGTGCCAGCAGCTTGAGAGCAGGGGGGAGCAATCAGCCCCAGCATTTT
TRBV19	.	TRBJ1-1	.	CASSAHGVNTEAFF	TGTGCCAGTAGTGCCCACGGGGTGAACACTGAAGCTTTCTTT
TRBV12-3/TRBV12-4	few	TRBJ1-2	.	CASSFDSTNYGYTF	TGTGCCAGCAGTTTCGACAGCACTAACTATGGCTACACCTTC
TRBV30	.	TRBJ2-3	.	CAWSGSGTDTQYF	TGTGCCTGGAGCGGGAGTGGCACAGATACGCAGTATTTT
TRBV6-5	.	TRBJ2-3	.	CASKPGHSTDTQYF	TGTGCCAGCAAGCCGGGGCATAGCACAGATACGCAGTATTTT
TRBV13	.	TRBJ1-1	.	CASSFSTESTEAFF	TGTGCCAGCAGCTTTTCAACGGAGAGCACTGAAGCTTTCTTT
TRBV19	once	TRBJ2-6	.	CASSAGAPISGANVLTF	TGTGCCAGTAGTGCTGGTGCTCCAATCTCTGGGGCCAACGTCCTGACTTTC
TRBV11-2	.	TRBJ1-2	.	CASSLQEGRFLYGYTF	TGTGCCAGCAGCTTACAGGAGGGCAGATTCCTCTATGGCTACACCTTC
TRBV12-3/TRBV12-4	few	TRBJ2-7	.	CASSPRTKLRLYF	TGTGCCAGCAGTCCTCGAACAAAGCTCCGTCTGTACTTC
TRBV12-5	few	TRBJ2-7	.	CASGSLVRQTCSYEQYF	TGTGCTAGTGGTTCCCTAGTTCGGCAAACCTGCTCCTACGAGCAGTACTTC
TRBV24-1	.	TRBJ2-1	TRBD2	CATSEPTSGNNEQFF	TGTGCCACCAGTGAACCGACTAGCGGGAACAATGAGCAGTTCTTC
TRBV7-9	.	TRBJ2-1	TRBD2	CASSSQRGYNEQFF	TGTGCCAGCAGCTCGCAGCGGGGTTACAATGAGCAGTTCTTC
TRBV7-2	many	TRBJ2-7	TRBD2	CASSLAVAGGPYEQYF	TGTGCCAGCAGCTTGGCGGTAGCGGGAGGCCCCTACGAGCAGTACTTC
TRBV10-1	.	TRBJ1-5	.	CASSPGTKEPQHF	TGCGCCAGCAGTCCCGGGACAAAGGAACCCCAGCATTTT
TRBV15	.	TRBJ2-7	TRBD1	CATSRYRGRGSYEQYF	TGTGCCACCAGCAGATACAGGGGCCGGGGCTCCTACGAGCAGTACTTC
TRBV15	.	TRBJ2-5	.	CATSSGTVQETQYF	TGTGCCACCAGCAGCGGGACGGTCCAAGAGACCCAGTACTTC
TRBV3-1	few	TRBJ1-1	.	CASSPPRRAANTEAFF	TGTGCCAGCAGCCCGCCTCGCCGGGCAGCGAACACTGAAGCTTTCTTT
TRBV30	few	TRBJ1-5	.	CAWSEGTRNQPQHF	TGTGCCTGGAGTGAAGGGACTCGCAATCAGCCCCAGCATTTT